Each of the 6 T cell receptor beta chains below was sequenced from the same sample in a study of Ad26.COV2.S vaccination and SARS-CoV-2 variants. The assay was immunoSEQ multiplex PCR, and TCRdb's table has in-frame clones only and misses some. The data show fewer than 800,000 clones, with about 89% seen just once and approximately 1.5% held by the top ten. The treatment: around 19 received Ad26.COV2.S at low or high dose, single or two shots; about 5 received placebo; per-sample allocation not given. The investigators took samples on day 63 after the first vaccine or placebo injection. The source material was peripheral blood, sampled in a trial of Ad26.COV2.S vaccine versus placebo. These receptors were collected from a person aged 18 to 65 who received the Ad26.COV2.S COVID-19 vaccine or a placebo.

The V call is TRBV7-9, the J call TRBJ1-6, with D maybe TRBD1 (6 bases). Germline CDR1 reads SEHNR; CDR2 reads FQNEAQ (reference sequence). The V and J ends lost 5 bases and 12 bases respectively, with 20 bases between them. The CDR3 is made up of 15 amino acids. The CDR3 nucleotides are TGTGCCAGCAGCCTGTTGGGGGGGGCTCCCGGACCCCTCCACTTT. It encodes CASSLLGGAPGPLHF.

This clone has only one observation. V gene TRBV29-1 combines with J gene TRBJ2-7; a possible D gene is TRBD2 (6 bases). The CDR3 totals 14 residues. V was shortened by 4 bases and J by 0 bases, with 13 bases between the two germline ends. Per the germline V gene, CDR1 is SQVTM and CDR2 is ANQGSEA. CDR3 DNA: TGCAGCGTTGCGAACGGGGGAACCTCCTACGAGCAGTACTTC. It is translated as CSVANGGTSYEQYF.

The chain is built from TRBV6-6 and TRBJ1-5; D unresolved. The CDR3 has 12 amino acids. Looked up from germline, CDR1 is MNHNY and CDR2 is SVGAGI (reference sequence). V gave up 6 bases and J gave up 4 bases, with 7 bases separating them. CDR3 amino acids: CASSLDNQPQHF. In DNA, the CDR3 is TGTGCCAGCAGCCTCGATAATCAGCCCCAGCATTTT.

This clone came up a few times. The chain joins TRBV18 to TRBJ2-7, with 8 positions matching TRBD2. CDR1 and CDR2 (germline): KGHSH, LQKENI. V was clipped by 5 bases and J by 4 bases; unmatched bases: 1. The length of the CDR3 is 12 residues. The CDR3 DNA sequence: TGTGCCAGCTCATCGGGGGGGTACGAGCAGTACTTC. Encoded protein: CASSSGGYEQYF. Complete variable domain (other parts from reference TRBV18 and TRBJ2-7): NAGVMQNPRHLVRRRGQEARLRCSPMKGHSHVYWYRQLPEEGLKFMVYLQKENIIDESGMPKERFSAEFPKEGPSILRIQQVVRGDSAAYFCASSSGGYEQYFGPGTRLTVT.

The chain recombines TRBV18 with TRBJ1-1, with TRBD1 identical over 7 bases. The CDR3 runs 15 residues. The germline gives CDR1 KGHSH, CDR2 LQKENI. V shed 3 bases and J 5 bases; nucleotides not matched to a gene: 9. CDR3: CASSPSQGYGTEAFF. In DNA, the CDR3 is TGTGCCAGCTCACCTTCACAGGGGTACGGAACTGAAGCTTTCTTT.

CDR3 in DNA: TGTGCCAGCAGTTACTCCCACAGGGACAGGGTTAATGAAAAACTGTTTTTT. Its protein is CASSYSHRDRVNEKLFF. The chain carries TRBV6-7 and TRBJ1-4; 9 nucleotides agree with TRBD1. TRBV6-7 is assigned to the ORF class and has an uncertain function. With V trimmed by 0 bases and J by 4 bases, 6 bases remained unmatched. The length of the CDR3 is 17 residues.